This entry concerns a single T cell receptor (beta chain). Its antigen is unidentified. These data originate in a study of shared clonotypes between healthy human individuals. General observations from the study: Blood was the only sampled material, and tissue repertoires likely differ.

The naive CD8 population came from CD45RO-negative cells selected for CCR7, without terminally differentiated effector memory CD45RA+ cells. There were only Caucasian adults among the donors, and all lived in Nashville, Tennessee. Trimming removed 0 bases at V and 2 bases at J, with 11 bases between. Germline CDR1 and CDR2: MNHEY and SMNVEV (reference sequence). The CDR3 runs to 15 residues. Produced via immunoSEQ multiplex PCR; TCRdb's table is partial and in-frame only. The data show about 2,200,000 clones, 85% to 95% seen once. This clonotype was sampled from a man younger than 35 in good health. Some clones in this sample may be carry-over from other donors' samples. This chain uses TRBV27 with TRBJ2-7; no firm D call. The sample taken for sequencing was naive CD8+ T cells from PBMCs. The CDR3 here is CASSLSIEQAYEQYF. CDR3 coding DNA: TGTGCCAGCAGTTTATCGATTGAGCAGGCCTACGAGCAGTACTTC.